This T cell receptor beta chain came from a study of CD8 T cells in ankylosing spondylitis. General observations from the study: A motif in TCR beta, a set of roughly 8 highly homologous variants, appeared characteristic of ankylosing spondylitis blood. The study looked at matched synovial fluid samples from ankylosing spondylitis patients. Disease-linked clones were reported to be significantly enriched there.

Details on this clonotype: Its antigen is not known.

Germline CDR1 and CDR2: GTSNPN and SVGIG (reference sequence). V was pared by 2 bases and J by 2 bases, with 13 bases between. CDR3 length: 15 amino acids. TCR beta libraries were made by quantitative 5'-RACE with molecular barcodes. Using its own MiXCR run on the 5' RACE reads, TCRdb lists one record per CDR3 protein. The table lists 230,000 or so distinct CDR3 sequences, 24% of them singletons. This TCR was recovered from a male donor with ankylosing spondylitis or in good health (not recorded which). The sample was blood, either unsorted or a sorted T cell fraction (not recorded which). V is TRBV30 and J is TRBJ2-1; D might be TRBD1 or TRBD2, each matching 5 bases. The CDR3 reads CAWSYGTAAYNEQFF. In DNA form, the CDR3 reads TGTGCCTGGAGTTATGGGACCGCGGCCTACAATGAGCAGTTCTTC.